The table lists the clone carrying this T cell receptor beta chain with many counts. The antigen is unknown. This CDR3 region has 13 residues. Germline V gives CDR1 SQVTM, CDR2 ANQGSEA. V was clipped by 3 bases and J by 5 bases; unmatched bases: 2. These data belong to a study of T cells in Graves' hyperthyroidism and ophthalmopathy. Regarding the study as a whole: Through a model of 13 V-J features, ophthalmopathy was separated from stable hyperthyroidism. Most thyroid clonotypes expanded above 0.001 were also detected in blood.

There were TCR beta CDR3 regions amplified from RNA transcripts. Initially, a first-round RT-PCR of the TCR CDR3 employed the HTBI primer set. TCRdb processed the multiplex PCR reads anew with MiXCR; each CDR3 protein has one entry. Here the sample spans about 250,000 distinct CDR3 sequences, around 24% being singletons. Exclusion criteria comprised uncontrolled infection, other autoimmune disease, pregnancy or lactation. The rearrangement links TRBV29-1 to TRBJ1-1; 11 bases are a match to TRBD1. The sequenced sample was blood. The clonotype originates from a woman aged 40 to 50 with Graves' ophthalmopathy. This CDR3 reads CSVDGTGGTEAFF. The CDR3 DNA reads as TGCAGCGTTGACGGGACAGGGGGGACTGAAGCTTTCTTT.